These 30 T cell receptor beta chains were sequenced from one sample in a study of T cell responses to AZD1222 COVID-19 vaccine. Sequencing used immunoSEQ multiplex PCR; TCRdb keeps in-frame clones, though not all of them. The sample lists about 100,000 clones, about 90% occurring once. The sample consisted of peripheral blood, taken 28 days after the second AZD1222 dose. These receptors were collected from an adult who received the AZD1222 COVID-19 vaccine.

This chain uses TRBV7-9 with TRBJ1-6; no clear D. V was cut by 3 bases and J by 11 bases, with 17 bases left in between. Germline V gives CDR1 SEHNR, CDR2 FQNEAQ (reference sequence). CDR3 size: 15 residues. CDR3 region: CASSLGFSGNAPLHF. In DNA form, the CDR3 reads TGTGCCAGCAGCTTGGGGTTCTCGGGGAATGCACCCCTCCACTTT.

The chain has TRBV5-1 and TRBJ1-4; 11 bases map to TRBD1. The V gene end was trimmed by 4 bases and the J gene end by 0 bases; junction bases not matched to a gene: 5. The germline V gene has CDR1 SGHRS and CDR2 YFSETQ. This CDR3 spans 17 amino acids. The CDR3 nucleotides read TGCGCCAGCAGCCCGGGACAGGGGGTTGCAACTAATGAAAAACTGTTTTTT. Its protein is CASSPGQGVATNEKLFF.

The CDR3 bases are TGTGCCAGCAGACCCGACAGGACGGCCGGGGAGCTGTTTTTT. This encodes CASRPDRTAGELFF. The rearrangement links TRBV7-2 to TRBJ2-2; TRBD1 might be the D (6 bases). The CDR3 has 14 amino acids. In germline, CDR1 is SGHTA, CDR2 FQGNSA. V was trimmed by 6 bases and J by 6 bases, leaving 14 bases between them.

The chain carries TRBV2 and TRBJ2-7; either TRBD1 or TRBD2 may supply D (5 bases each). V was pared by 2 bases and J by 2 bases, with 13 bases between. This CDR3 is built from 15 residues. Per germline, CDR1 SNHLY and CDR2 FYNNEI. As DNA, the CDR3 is TGTGCCAGCAGTGAACCTCGGGACGGAACCTACGAGCAGTACTTC. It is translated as CASSEPRDGTYEQYF.

CDR3 in DNA: TGTGCCAGCAGCTCGGGACTAGCGGCCTACGAGCAGTACTTC. This translates into CASSSGLAAYEQYF. The rearrangement uses TRBV7-2 and TRBJ2-7; 11 bases agree with TRBD2. The V gene end was trimmed by 4 bases and the J gene end by 2 bases; junction bases not matched to a gene: 1. The germline V gene has CDR1 SGHTA and CDR2 FQGNSA. This CDR3 spans 14 amino acids. The entire variable domain, with the rest obtained from reference TRBV7-2 and TRBJ2-7, is as follows: GAGVSQSPSNKVTEKGKDVELRCDPISGHTALYWYRQSLGQGLEFLIYFQGNSAPDKSGLPSDRFSAERTGGSVSTLTIQRTQQEDSAVYLCASSSGLAAYEQYFGPGTRLTVT.

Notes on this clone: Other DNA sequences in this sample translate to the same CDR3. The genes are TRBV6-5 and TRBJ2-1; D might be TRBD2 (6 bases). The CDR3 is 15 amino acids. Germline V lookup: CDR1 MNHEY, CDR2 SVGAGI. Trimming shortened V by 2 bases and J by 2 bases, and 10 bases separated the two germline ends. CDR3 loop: CASSYGAGTYNEQFF. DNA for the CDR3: TGTGCCAGCAGTTACGGGGCGGGAACCTACAATGAGCAGTTCTTC.

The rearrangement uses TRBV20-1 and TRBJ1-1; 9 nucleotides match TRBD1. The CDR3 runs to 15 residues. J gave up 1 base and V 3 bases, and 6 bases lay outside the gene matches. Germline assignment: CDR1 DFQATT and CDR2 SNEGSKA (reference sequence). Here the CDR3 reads CSASGQDRGNTEAFF. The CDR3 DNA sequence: TGCAGTGCTAGTGGTCAGGACAGGGGGAACACTGAAGCTTTCTTT.

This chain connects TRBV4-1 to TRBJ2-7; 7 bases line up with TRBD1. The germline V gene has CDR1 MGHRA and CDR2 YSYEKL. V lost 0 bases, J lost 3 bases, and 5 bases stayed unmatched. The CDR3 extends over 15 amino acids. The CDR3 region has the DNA TGCGCCAGCAGCCAAGATGAGGGGGCAGGCTACGAGCAGTACTTC. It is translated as CASSQDEGAGYEQYF.

CDR3 sequence reads: CASREGQGGTEAFF. DNA for the CDR3: TGTGCCAGCAGGGAGGGACAGGGTGGGACTGAAGCTTTCTTT. The gene calls are TRBV6-5 and TRBJ1-1; 9 bases agree with TRBD1. Per the germline V gene, CDR1 is MNHEY and CDR2 is SVGAGI. Trimming cost V 6 bases and J 5 bases; bases outside gene matches: 7. The CDR3 has 14 residues.

The CDR3 is CASSGTVRSEKLFF. The CDR3 DNA reads as TGTGCCAGTAGTGGGACCGTGAGAAGCGAAAAACTGTTTTTT. The rearrangement uses TRBV19 and TRBJ1-4; D possibly corresponds to TRBD1 (5 bases). Trimming removed 5 bases at V and 8 bases at J, with 15 bases between. Germline V gene lookup returns CDR1 LNHDA and CDR2 SQIVND (reference sequence). This CDR3 is built from 14 residues.

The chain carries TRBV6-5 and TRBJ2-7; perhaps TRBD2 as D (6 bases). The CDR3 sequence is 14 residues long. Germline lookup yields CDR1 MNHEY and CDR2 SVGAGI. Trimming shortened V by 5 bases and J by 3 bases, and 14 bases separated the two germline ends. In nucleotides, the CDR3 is TGTGCCAGCAGTAATCAGCGGGCCCGCTACGAGCAGTACTTC. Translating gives CASSNQRARYEQYF.

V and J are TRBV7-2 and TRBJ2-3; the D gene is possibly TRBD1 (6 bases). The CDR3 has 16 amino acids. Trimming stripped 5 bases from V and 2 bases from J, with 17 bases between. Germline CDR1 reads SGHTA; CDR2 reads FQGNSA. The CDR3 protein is CASSLGPQGTTDTQYF. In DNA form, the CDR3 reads TGTGCCAGCAGCCTGGGTCCACAGGGTACCACAGATACGCAGTATTTT. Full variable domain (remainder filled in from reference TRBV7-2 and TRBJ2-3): GAGVSQSPSNKVTEKGKDVELRCDPISGHTALYWYRQSLGQGLEFLIYFQGNSAPDKSGLPSDRFSAERTGGSVSTLTIQRTQQEDSAVYLCASSLGPQGTTDTQYFGPGTRLTVL.

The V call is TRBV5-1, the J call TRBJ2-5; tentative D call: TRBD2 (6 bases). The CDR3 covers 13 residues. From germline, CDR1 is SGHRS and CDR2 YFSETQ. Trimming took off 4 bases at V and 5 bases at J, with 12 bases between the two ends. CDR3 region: CASSRGTGETQYF. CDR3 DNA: TGCGCCAGCAGCCGCGGGACGGGGGAGACCCAGTACTTC.

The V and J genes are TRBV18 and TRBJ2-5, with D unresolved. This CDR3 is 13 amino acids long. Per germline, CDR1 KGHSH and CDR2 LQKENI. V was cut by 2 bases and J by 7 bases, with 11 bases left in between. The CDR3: CASSPSTSGTQYF. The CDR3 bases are TGTGCCAGCTCACCAAGCACCTCGGGGACCCAGTACTTC.

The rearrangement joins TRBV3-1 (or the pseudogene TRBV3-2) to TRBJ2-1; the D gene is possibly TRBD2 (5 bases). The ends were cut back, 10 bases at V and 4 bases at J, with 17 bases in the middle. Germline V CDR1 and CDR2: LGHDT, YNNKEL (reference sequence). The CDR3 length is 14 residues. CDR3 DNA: TGTGCCACGACCCCCGCTACTAGGTACAATGAGCAGTTCTTC. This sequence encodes CATTPATRYNEQFF.

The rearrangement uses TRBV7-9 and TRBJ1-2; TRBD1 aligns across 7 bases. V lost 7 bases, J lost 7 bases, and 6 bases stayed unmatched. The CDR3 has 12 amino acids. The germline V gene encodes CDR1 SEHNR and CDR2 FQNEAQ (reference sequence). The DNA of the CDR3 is TGTGCCAGCACACAGGGGATTCGTGGCTACACCTTC. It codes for CASTQGIRGYTF.

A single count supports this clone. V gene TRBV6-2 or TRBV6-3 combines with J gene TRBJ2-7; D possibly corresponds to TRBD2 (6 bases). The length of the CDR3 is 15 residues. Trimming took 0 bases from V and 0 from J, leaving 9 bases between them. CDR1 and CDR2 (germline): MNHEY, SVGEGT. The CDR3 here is CASSYSRAGSYEQYF. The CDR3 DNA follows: TGTGCCAGCAGTTACTCGAGAGCGGGCTCCTACGAGCAGTACTTC.

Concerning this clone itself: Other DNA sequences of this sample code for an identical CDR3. The CDR3 here is CASTRSGNTIYF. In DNA, the CDR3 is TGTGCCAGTACCCGCTCTGGAAACACCATATATTTT. The chain recombines TRBV12-3 or TRBV12-4 with TRBJ1-3; D remains unclear. Trimming pared 9 bases from V and 0 bases from J, leaving 6 bases between. The CDR3 runs 12 residues.

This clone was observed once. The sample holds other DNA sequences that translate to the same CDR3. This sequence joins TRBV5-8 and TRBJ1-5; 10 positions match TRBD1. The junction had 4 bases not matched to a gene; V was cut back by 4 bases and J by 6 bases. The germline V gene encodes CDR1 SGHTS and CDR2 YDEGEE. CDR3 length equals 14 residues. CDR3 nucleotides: TGTGCCAGCAGCCCGGGACAGGGGACTCAGCCCCAGCATTTT. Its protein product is CASSPGQGTQPQHF.

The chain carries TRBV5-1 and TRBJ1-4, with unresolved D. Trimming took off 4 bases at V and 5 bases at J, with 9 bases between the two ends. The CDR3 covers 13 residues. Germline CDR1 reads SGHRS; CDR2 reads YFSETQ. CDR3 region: CASSVDVNEKLFF. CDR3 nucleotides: TGCGCCAGCAGCGTCGACGTCAATGAAAAACTGTTTTTT.

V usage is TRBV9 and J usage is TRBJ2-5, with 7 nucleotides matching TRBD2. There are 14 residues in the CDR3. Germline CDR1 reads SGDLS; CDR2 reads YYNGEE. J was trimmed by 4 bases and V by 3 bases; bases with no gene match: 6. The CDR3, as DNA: TGTGCCAGCAGCGGGTCGGGGGGTGGAGAGACCCAGTACTTC. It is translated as CASSGSGGGETQYF.

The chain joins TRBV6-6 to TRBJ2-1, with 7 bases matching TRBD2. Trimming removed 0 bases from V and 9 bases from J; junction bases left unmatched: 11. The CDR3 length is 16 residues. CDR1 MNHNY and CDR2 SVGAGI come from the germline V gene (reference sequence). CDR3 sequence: CASSYSKAGEAGEQFF. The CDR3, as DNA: TGTGCCAGCAGTTACTCGAAGGCGGGAGAAGCCGGTGAGCAGTTCTTC.

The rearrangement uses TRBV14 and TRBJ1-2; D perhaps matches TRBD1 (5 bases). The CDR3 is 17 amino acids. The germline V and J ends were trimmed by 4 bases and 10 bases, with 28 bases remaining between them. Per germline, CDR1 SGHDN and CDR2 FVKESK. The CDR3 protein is CASSRSFQPGRDKVYTF. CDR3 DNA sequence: TGTGCCAGCAGCCGTTCATTTCAACCGGGACGGGATAAGGTCTACACCTTC. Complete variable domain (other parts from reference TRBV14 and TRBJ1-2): EAGVTQFPSHSVIEKGQTVTLRCDPISGHDNLYWYRRVMGKEIKFLLHFVKESKQDESGMPNNRFLAERTGGTYSTLKVQPAELEDSGVYFCASSRSFQPGRDKVYTFGSGTRLTVV.

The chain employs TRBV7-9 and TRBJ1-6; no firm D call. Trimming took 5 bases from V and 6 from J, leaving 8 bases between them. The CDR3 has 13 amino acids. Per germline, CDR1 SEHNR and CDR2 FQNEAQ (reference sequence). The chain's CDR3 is CASSPAINSPLHF. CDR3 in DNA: TGTGCCAGCAGCCCTGCGATTAATTCACCCCTCCACTTT.

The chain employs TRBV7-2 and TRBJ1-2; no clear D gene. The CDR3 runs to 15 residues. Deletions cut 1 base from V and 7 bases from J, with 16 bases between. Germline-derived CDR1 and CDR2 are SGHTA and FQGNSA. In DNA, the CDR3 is TGTGCCAGCAGCTTAGGACAAGCCCGGGCGGGTGGCTACACCTTC. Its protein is CASSLGQARAGGYTF.

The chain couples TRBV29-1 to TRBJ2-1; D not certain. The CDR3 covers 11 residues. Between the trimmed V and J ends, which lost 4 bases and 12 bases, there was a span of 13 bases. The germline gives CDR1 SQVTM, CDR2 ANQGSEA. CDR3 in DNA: TGCAGCGTTGGGGTTCCCACCGTGCAGTTCTTC. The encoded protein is CSVGVPTVQFF.

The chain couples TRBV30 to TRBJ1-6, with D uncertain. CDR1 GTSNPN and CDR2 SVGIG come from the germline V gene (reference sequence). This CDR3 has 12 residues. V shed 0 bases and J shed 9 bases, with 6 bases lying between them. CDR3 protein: CAWSVLGSPLHF. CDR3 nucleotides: TGTGCCTGGAGTGTACTAGGTTCACCCCTCCACTTT. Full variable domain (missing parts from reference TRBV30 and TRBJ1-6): SQTIHQWPATLVQPVGSPLSLECTVEGTSNPNLYWYRQAAGRGLQLLFYSVGIGQISSEVPQNLSASRPQDRQFILSSKKLLLSDSGFYLCAWSVLGSPLHFGNGTRLTVT.

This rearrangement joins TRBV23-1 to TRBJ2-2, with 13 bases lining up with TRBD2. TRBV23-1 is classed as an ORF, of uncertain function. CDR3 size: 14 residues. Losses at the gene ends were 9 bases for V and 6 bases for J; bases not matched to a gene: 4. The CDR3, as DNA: TGCGCCAGAACTAGCGGGGGGGTAGCCGGGGAGCTGTTTTTT. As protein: CARTSGGVAGELFF.

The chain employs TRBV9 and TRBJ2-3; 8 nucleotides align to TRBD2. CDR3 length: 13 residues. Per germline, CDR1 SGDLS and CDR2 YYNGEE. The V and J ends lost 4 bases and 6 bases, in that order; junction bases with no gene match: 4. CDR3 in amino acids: CASSKRGWDTQYF. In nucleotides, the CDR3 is TGTGCCAGCAGCAAGCGGGGGTGGGATACGCAGTATTTT.

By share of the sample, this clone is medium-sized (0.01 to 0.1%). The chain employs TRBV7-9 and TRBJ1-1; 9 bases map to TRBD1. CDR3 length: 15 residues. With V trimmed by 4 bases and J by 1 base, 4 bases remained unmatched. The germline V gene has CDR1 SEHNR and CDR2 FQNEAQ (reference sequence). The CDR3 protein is CASSSTGGQNTEAFF. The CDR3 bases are TGTGCCAGCAGCTCGACAGGGGGGCAGAACACTGAAGCTTTCTTT.